This T cell receptor (beta chain) originates from a study of T cell responses to AZD1222 COVID-19 vaccine. Study background: Pooling of second doses given at about 4 or about 12 weeks was done.

The table came from immunoSEQ multiplex PCR; TCRdb's copy has only in-frame clones and leaves some out. The table records 130,000 or so clones, about 89% of them present only once. V dropped 4 bases and J dropped 3 bases, with 19 bases sitting between them. The CDR3 loop spans 17 amino acids. CDR1 is SGHRS, CDR2 YFSETQ, per germline. Remarks on this clone: Its target is unknown.

General observations from the study: The study found Spike-specific TCR breadth and depth rose after two AZD1222 doses. Mostly white British, mostly female donors; authors suggested clonal diversity may be underestimated.

The V gene is TRBV5-1, the J gene TRBJ1-4; perhaps TRBD1 as D (5 bases). Source: peripheral blood, taken on day 0 of AZD1222 vaccination. This TCR was recovered from an adult in good health. CDR3 region: CASSLVRGTGANEKLFF. In nucleotides, the CDR3 is TGCGCCAGCAGCCTCGTACGTGGGACGGGGGCTAATGAAAAACTGTTTTTT.